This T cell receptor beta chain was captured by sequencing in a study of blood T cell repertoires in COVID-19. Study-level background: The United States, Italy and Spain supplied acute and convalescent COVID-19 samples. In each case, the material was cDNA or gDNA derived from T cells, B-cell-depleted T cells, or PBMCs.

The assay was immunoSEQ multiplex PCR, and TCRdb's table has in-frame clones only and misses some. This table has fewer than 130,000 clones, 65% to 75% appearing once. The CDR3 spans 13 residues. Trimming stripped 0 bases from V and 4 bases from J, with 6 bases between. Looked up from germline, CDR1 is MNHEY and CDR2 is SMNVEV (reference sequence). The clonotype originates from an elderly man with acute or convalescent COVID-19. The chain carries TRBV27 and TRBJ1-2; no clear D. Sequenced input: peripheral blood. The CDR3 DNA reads TGTGCCAGCAGTTTATCAAGCACCTATGGCTACACCTTC. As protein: CASSLSSTYGYTF.